This TCR beta chain was obtained from a study of blood T cell repertoires in COVID-19. Study at large: There were acute and convalescent COVID-19 samples, and they came from the United States, Italy and Spain.

Authors' methods: Reference gene primer amplification gave nucleated cell count estimates. The assay was immunoSEQ multiplex PCR, and TCRdb's table has in-frame clones only and misses some. For V, J and clone size, that table is used; D and trimming come from the DNA. The sample records about 110,000 clones, around 86% being singletons. The sequence was collected from a man aged 35-49 years with acute or convalescent COVID-19. The specimen sequenced was peripheral blood.

The CDR3 coding sequence is TGCGCCAGCAGCTGGGGGACAGGGAGGGACGAGCAGTACTTC. This sequence encodes CASSWGTGRDEQYF. The rearrangement uses TRBV5-1 and TRBJ2-7; 9 bases are a match to TRBD1. Unmatched junction bases numbered 6, after V lost 3 bases and J lost 5 bases. CDR1 is SGHRS, CDR2 YFSETQ, per germline. This CDR3 is built from 14 residues.